This T cell receptor beta chain was sequenced during a study of cytomegalovirus exposure and HLA in healthy donors. Overall study: Within the Caucasian-associated ancestry cluster were roughly 81% of the 398 genotyped donors.

Researchers ran the PCR with 60 Vbeta and 13 Jbeta primers. TCRdb's table, derived via immunoSEQ multiplex PCR, lists solely in-frame clones and lacks some. The table shows more than 140,000 clones, with roughly 87% occurring only once. In germline, CDR1 is SNHLY, CDR2 FYNNEI. This CDR3 contains 12 residues. The trim removed 5 bases at V and 6 bases at J, leaving 3 bases unmatched. The TCR comes from a man younger than 45 in good health and CMV-seropositive. The sample taken for sequencing was PBMCs. The V gene is TRBV2, the J gene TRBJ1-1; TRBD1 aligns across 7 bases. This CDR3 reads CASSPGTAEAFF. In DNA, the CDR3 is TGTGCCAGCAGTCCCGGGACAGCTGAAGCTTTCTTT.